A selection of T cell receptor beta chains follows, all from one sample in a study of cytomegalovirus exposure and HLA in healthy donors. TCRdb's table, derived via immunoSEQ multiplex PCR, lists solely in-frame clones and lacks some. The table has 180,000 or so clones, roughly four fifths seen once. Sequencing input: PBMCs. All receptors come from a young woman in good health and CMV-seropositive. CDR3s include the opening cysteine and the closing phenylalanine or tryptophan. D genes are given only for firm matches. Clone size is shown for a subset of rows, as once, few, many or a class of expanded clone.

V	J	size	D	length	DNA	CDR3
TRBV28	TRBJ1-1	NA	NA	16	TGTGCCAGCAGTTTACCCTGGGGAGCTACGAACACTGAAGCTTTCTTT	CASSLPWGATNTEAFF
TRBV7-2	TRBJ1-5	NA	TRBD1	18	TGTGCCAGCAGCTTAGGAAGGTTGGGACAGGGCCTCAATCAGCCCCAGCATTTT	CASSLGRLGQGLNQPQHF
TRBV18	TRBJ1-1	NA	NA	15	TGTGCCAGCTCACCTAACAGGGTCCCTAACACTGAAGCTTTCTTT	CASSPNRVPNTEAFF
TRBV27	TRBJ1-2	NA	NA	15	TGTGCCAGCAGTTTAACCCCTGAAAGGGGGTATGGCTACACCTTC	CASSLTPERGYGYTF
TRBV13	TRBJ2-3	NA	NA	13	TGTGCCAGCAGATCAGGACACTCAGATACGCAGTATTTT	CASRSGHSDTQYF
TRBV2	TRBJ2-5	NA	NA	13	TGTGCCAGCAGACGGGAGATTCAAGAGACCCAGTACTTC	CASRREIQETQYF
TRBV7-9	TRBJ1-1	NA	NA	15	TGTGCCAGCAGCTTACCGACAGATTTAAACACTGAAGCTTTCTTT	CASSLPTDLNTEAFF
TRBV5-6	TRBJ1-5	few	NA	14	TGTGCCAGCAGCTTGGGGGCCTCGGCGTGGCCCCAGCATTTT	CASSLGASAWPQHF
TRBV9	TRBJ2-3	NA	NA	14	TGTGCCAGCAGCGTAGATCCTTCGGGAGATACGCAGTATTTT	CASSVDPSGDTQYF
TRBV2	TRBJ1-3	few	TRBD1	15	TGTGCCAGCAGCGGGACAGGGGGTTCCGGAAACACCATATATTTT	CASSGTGGSGNTIYF
TRBV5-8	TRBJ2-5	NA	NA	14	TGTGCCAGCATTCTCGGGGAAGTTGGGGAGACCCAGTACTTC	CASILGEVGETQYF
TRBV19	TRBJ2-1	NA	TRBD2	17	TGTGCCAGTAGTAAAGGGGGACTAGCGGGAGAACGCAATGAGCAGTTCTTC	CASSKGGLAGERNEQFF
TRBV5-1	TRBJ2-5	NA	TRBD1	14	TGCGCCAGCAGCCCGTGGACAGGGGAAGAGACCCAGTACTTC	CASSPWTGEETQYF
TRBV5-4	TRBJ2-1	NA	TRBD2	17	TGTGCCAGCAGCTTAATGTTCGGGGGGAATTGGTACAATGAGCAGTTCTTC	CASSLMFGGNWYNEQFF
TRBV6-5	TRBJ1-1	NA	NA	14	TGTGCCAGCAGTTCGGTGGGGGGGAACACTGAAGCTTTCTTT	CASSSVGGNTEAFF
TRBV7-8	TRBJ2-7	NA	TRBD1	14	TGTGCCAGCAGCTACGGACAGGGGGGACGCGAGCAGTACTTC	CASSYGQGGREQYF
TRBV5-8	TRBJ1-6	NA	NA	14	TGTGCCAGCAGCCTGGGAGGTCTGAATTCACCCCTCCACTTT	CASSLGGLNSPLHF
TRBV10-3	TRBJ2-5	NA	NA	13	TGTGCCATCAGAGAACAGGGAAAAGAGACCCAGTACTTC	CAIREQGKETQYF
TRBV6-1	TRBJ2-1	NA	TRBD2	15	TGTGCCAGCACTGGACTAGCGGGGCGGGGGGATGAGCAGTTCTTC	CASTGLAGRGDEQFF
TRBV7-9	TRBJ1-3	NA	NA	13	TGTGCCAGCGGGCAAGAGTGGGGAAACACCATATATTTT	CASGQEWGNTIYF
TRBV25-1	TRBJ2-3	NA	TRBD2	18	TGTGCCAGCAGTGATACGACCGGGACTAGCGGTAACACAGATACGCAGTATTTT	CASSDTTGTSGNTDTQYF
TRBV19	TRBJ1-5	NA	NA	14	TGTGCCAGTATGTACGGGGGACTCAATCAGCCCCAGCATTTT	CASMYGGLNQPQHF
TRBV7-7	TRBJ2-2	NA	NA	13	TGTGCCAGCAGCTTCGGGAGAGCCGGGGAGCTGTTTTTT	CASSFGRAGELFF
TRBV5-4	TRBJ2-2	NA	NA	13	TGTGCCAGCAGCTCGCGGGGCACCGGGGAGCTGTTTTTT	CASSSRGTGELFF
TRBV5-1	TRBJ2-7	NA	NA	12	TGCGCCAGCAGCCGTACAGGGACGGAGCAGTACTTC	CASSRTGTEQYF
TRBV6-5	TRBJ1-6	many	TRBD1	15	TGTGCCAGCAGCAAAAGAGGACAGGGGGTTATCCCCCTCCACTTT	CASSKRGQGVIPLHF
TRBV5-5	TRBJ2-5	once	TRBD1	15	TGTGCCAGCAGCTTGGGACAGGGAATGGGCGAGACCCAGTACTTC	CASSLGQGMGETQYF
TRBV5-6	TRBJ2-3	NA	TRBD1	17	TGTGCCAGCAGCCGTCCCGGGACAGGGGGCCGTACAGATACGCAGTATTTT	CASSRPGTGGRTDTQYF
TRBV6-1	TRBJ2-3	NA	NA	16	TGTGCCAGCAGTGAAACGCTGGCGGGGCTGAGAGATACGCAGTATTTT	CASSETLAGLRDTQYF
TRBV19	TRBJ1-2	NA	NA	14	TGTGCCAGTATTAGGACCGGGGGTTCCTATGGCTACACCTTC	CASIRTGGSYGYTF
TRBV5-1	TRBJ2-7	NA	NA	15	TGCGCCAGCAGCTGGGTTGGAGGGAGCTCCTACGAGCAGTACTTC	CASSWVGGSSYEQYF
TRBV29-1	TRBJ1-3	once	NA	12	TGCAGCGTTGAGACAACTGGAAACACCATATATTTT	CSVETTGNTIYF
TRBV7-2	TRBJ1-1	NA	NA	15	TGTGCCAGCAGCTTAGTTCCGGGAGTAGGGACTGAAGCTTTCTTT	CASSLVPGVGTEAFF
TRBV7-2	TRBJ2-5	few	TRBD1	17	TGTGCCAGCAGCCAGCCTTCTGGGGCGACAGGGGTAGAGACCCAGTACTTC	CASSQPSGATGVETQYF
TRBV7-9	TRBJ2-3	NA	TRBD1	17	TGTGCCAGCAGCTTAAAATCGACAGGGGGCAGTAAAGATACGCAGTATTTT	CASSLKSTGGSKDTQYF
TRBV27	TRBJ1-2	NA	TRBD1	19	TGTGCCAGCAGTCTTAAGGCGACAGGGGGCGCAACCCCAAGCTATGGCTACACCTTC	CASSLKATGGATPSYGYTF
TRBV6-5	TRBJ2-7	NA	TRBD1	13	TGTGCCAGCAGTTACTCGGTCAGGGGGGAGCAGTACTTC	CASSYSVRGEQYF
TRBV7-2	TRBJ2-3	NA	NA	19	TGTGCCAGCAGCTCAAGAGCAGTTACAGGAGCCGCTAGCACAGATACGCAGTATTTT	CASSSRAVTGAASTDTQYF
TRBV7-9	TRBJ2-5	NA	NA	11	TGTGCCAGCAGCCCTCTCGAGACCCAGTACTTC	CASSPLETQYF
TRBV6-5	TRBJ2-5	NA	TRBD2	13	TGTGCCAGCAGTTACGGGGGAGGGGAGACCCAGTACTTC	CASSYGGGETQYF
TRBV29-1	TRBJ2-7	NA	NA	11	TGCAGCGTTGAGGAGGACTACGAGCAGTACTTC	CSVEEDYEQYF
TRBV5-1	TRBJ1-1	NA	NA	14	TGCGCCAGCAGCTTAGGTTCGGGGGGCACTGAAGCTTTCTTT	CASSLGSGGTEAFF
TRBV30	TRBJ1-2	NA	NA	12	TGTGCCTGTTCACAGCTTAACTATGGCTACACCTTC	CACSQLNYGYTF
TRBV6-1	TRBJ1-5	NA	NA	14	TGTGCCAGCAGCCCACGCAGCGGGGGGGGTAACCAGCATTTT	CASSPRSGGGNQHF
TRBV14	TRBJ2-1	once	NA	13	TGTGCCAGCAGCCAAGGCCTATACAATGAGCAGTTCTTC	CASSQGLYNEQFF
TRBV6-6	TRBJ1-2	NA	TRBD1	14	TGTGCCAGCAGTTTGGGGACAGGGGATCGTGGCTACACCTTC	CASSLGTGDRGYTF
TRBV19	TRBJ2-2	NA	TRBD2	15	TGTGCCAGTAGTATTCGGGAGGAGGTTCGCGGGGAGCTGTTTTTT	CASSIREEVRGELFF
TRBV29-1	TRBJ2-1	NA	NA	14	TGCAGCGCTGCGGGGAAAAGCTCCTACAATGAGCAGTTCTTC	CSAAGKSSYNEQFF
TRBV10-3	TRBJ2-2	NA	TRBD1	18	TGTGCCATCAGTGAGAGTAGGACAGGGGTCGGACGGACCGGGGAGCTGTTTTTT	CAISESRTGVGRTGELFF